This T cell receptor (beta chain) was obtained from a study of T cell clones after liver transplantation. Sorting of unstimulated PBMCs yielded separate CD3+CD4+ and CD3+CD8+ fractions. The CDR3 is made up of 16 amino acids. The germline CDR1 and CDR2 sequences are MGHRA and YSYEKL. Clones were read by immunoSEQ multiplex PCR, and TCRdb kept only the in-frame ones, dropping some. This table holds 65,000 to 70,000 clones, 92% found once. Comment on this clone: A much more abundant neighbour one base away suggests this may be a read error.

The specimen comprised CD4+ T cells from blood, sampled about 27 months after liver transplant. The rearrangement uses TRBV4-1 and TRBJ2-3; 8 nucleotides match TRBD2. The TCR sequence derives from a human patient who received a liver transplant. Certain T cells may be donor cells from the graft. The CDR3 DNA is TGCGCCAGCAGCTCCCGTGGTAGCGGGGTAGGCGATATGCAGTATTTT. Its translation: CASSSRGSGVGDMQYF.